The 27 T cell receptor beta chains in this list originate from one sample, sequenced in a study of shared clonotypes between healthy human individuals. TCRdb's table, derived via immunoSEQ multiplex PCR, lists solely in-frame clones and lacks some. The repertoire includes about 1.5 million clones, roughly 97% of them detected once, and approximately 1.1% sits in the top ten. Input material: naive CD4+ T cells sorted from blood. As for subset: CD45RA+ positively selected. These receptors were obtained from a man aged 25 to 40 in good health.

The chain links TRBV28 to TRBJ2-3; 9 bases map to TRBD2. This CDR3 is 16 amino acids long. Germline CDR1 MDHEN, CDR2 SYDVKM. V lost 7 bases to trimming and J lost 5 bases; unmatched junction nucleotides: 13. CDR3 nucleotide sequence: TGTGCCAGCACGAGTTATGCGGGAGGGCGAGGAGATACGCAGTATTTT. Protein: CASTSYAGGRGDTQYF.

The rearrangement joins TRBV7-9 to TRBJ2-7; D might be TRBD2 (6 bases). Trimming left V 1 base short and J 3 bases short, with 13 bases between. Per the germline V gene, CDR1 is SEHNR and CDR2 is FQNEAQ (reference sequence). The length of the CDR3 is 15 residues. As DNA, the CDR3 is TGTGCCAGCAGCTTAGACCTGGGGGGAGTCTACGAGCAGTACTTC. Translation: CASSLDLGGVYEQYF.

Concerning this clone: Distinct nucleotide sequences in the sample also encode this CDR3. The rearrangement joins TRBV28 to TRBJ1-2; D is unclear. The CDR3 sequence is 12 residues long. V lost 3 bases, J lost 2 bases, and 4 bases lay in between. The V gene's germline CDR1 is MDHEN and CDR2 SYDVKM. In DNA form, the CDR3 reads TGTGCCAGCAGTTTGAGAAACTATGGCTACACCTTC. Protein product: CASSLRNYGYTF.

The chain is built from TRBV7-2 and TRBJ1-1; possible D gene TRBD1, 6 bases. This CDR3 is 13 amino acids long. V was pared by 3 bases and J by 7 bases, with 12 bases between. Germline CDR1 and CDR2: SGHTA and FQGNSA. The CDR3: CASSFWGALEAFF. Here the CDR3 DNA reads TGTGCCAGCAGCTTCTGGGGGGCGCTTGAAGCTTTCTTT.

V and J are TRBV2 and TRBJ1-5; D call uncertain. V was trimmed by 5 bases and J by 9 bases, leaving 14 bases between them. Germline CDR1 is SNHLY and CDR2 is FYNNEI. The CDR3 runs to 13 residues. The CDR3 sequence: CASSQPAVGPQHF. In DNA form, the CDR3 reads TGTGCCAGCAGTCAGCCGGCGGTGGGGCCCCAGCATTTT.

V usage is TRBV28 and J usage is TRBJ2-7, with no clear D. This CDR3 region has 14 residues. The V and J ends lost 3 bases and 6 bases respectively, with 15 bases between them. CDR1 and CDR2 (germline): MDHEN, SYDVKM. This chain's CDR3 is CASSFLDHIIEQYF. DNA of the CDR3: TGTGCCAGCAGTTTTTTAGACCATATAATCGAGCAGTACTTC. The whole variable domain, filled in from reference TRBV28 and TRBJ2-7, reads DVKVTQSSRYLVKRTGEKVFLECVQDMDHENMFWYRQDPGLGLRLIYFSYDVKMKEKGDIPEGYSVSREKKERFSLILESASTNQTSMYLCASSFLDHIIEQYFGPGTRLTVT.

The chain carries TRBV2 and TRBJ2-7; the D gene is possibly TRBD1 (8 bases). The CDR3 has 15 amino acids. Trimming left V 0 bases short and J 9 bases short, with 18 bases between. Per the germline V gene, CDR1 is SNHLY and CDR2 is FYNNEI. The CDR3 loop reads CASSEARTGTTRQYF. CDR3 coding DNA: TGTGCCAGCAGTGAAGCTCGGACAGGGACTACGAGGCAGTACTTC.

The rearrangement joins TRBV5-6 to TRBJ1-2, with D tentatively TRBD1 (5 bases). The CDR3 loop spans 17 amino acids. Trimming took 5 bases from V and 0 from J, leaving 20 bases between them. Germline CDR1 is SGHDT and CDR2 is YYEEEE. Here the CDR3 DNA reads TGTGCCAGCAGAACGAACGGGGGAGAGAGGACTAACTATGGCTACACCTTC. Translated, it gives CASRTNGGERTNYGYTF. The full variable domain, with the rest looked up from reference TRBV5-6 and TRBJ1-2, is DAGVTQSPTHLIKTRGQQVTLRCSPKSGHDTVSWYQQALGQGPQFIFQYYEEEERQRGNFPDRFSGHQFPNYSSELNVNALLLGDSALYLCASRTNGGERTNYGYTFGSGTRLTVV.

This chain uses TRBV5-1 with TRBJ2-7; 7 nucleotides agree with TRBD1. CDR3 size: 16 residues. Germline assignment: CDR1 SGHRS and CDR2 YFSETQ. With 4 bases clipped from V and 6 bases from J, the junction kept 16 bases outside the gene matches. In DNA, the CDR3 is TGCGCCAGCAGCAATACCCCGGACAGGTCTAGGAGCGAGCAGTACTTC. It translates to CASSNTPDRSRSEQYF.

The rearrangement links TRBV7-8 to TRBJ2-2, with 14 bases aligning to TRBD2. This CDR3 contains 16 residues. Germline V gives CDR1 SGHVS, CDR2 FQNEAQ. Germline trimming cut 4 bases from V and 4 bases from J; bases unmatched to any gene: 2. This CDR3 is CASSSGLAGGTGELFF. Written as DNA, the CDR3 is TGTGCCAGCAGCTCCGGACTAGCGGGAGGCACCGGGGAGCTGTTTTTT.

The V call is TRBV7-2, the J call TRBJ2-3, with D tentatively TRBD1 (5 bases). V shed 4 bases and J shed 2 bases, with 13 bases lying between them. The CDR3 runs to 15 residues. Germline CDR1 and CDR2: SGHTA and FQGNSA. The CDR3 loop reads CASSSTTGYTDTQYF. CDR3 bases: TGTGCCAGCAGCTCAACTACAGGCTACACAGATACGCAGTATTTT.

With regard to this clone: The sample has other DNA sequences that encode this CDR3 too. The CDR3 loop reads CASSEYGYEQYF. The CDR3 DNA sequence: TGTGCCAGCAGTGAATACGGCTACGAGCAGTACTTC. The chain combines TRBV25-1 with TRBJ2-7; D is unresolved. V lost 0 bases and J 3 bases, leaving 3 bases between the germline ends. CDR1 is MGHDK, CDR2 SYGVNS, per germline. The CDR3 totals 12 residues.

This clone was counted a single time. The junction does not match germline at one end; this may be a read error. This chain joins TRBV7-7 and TRBJ2-1; weak D call: TRBD2 (6 bases). Germline-derived CDR1 and CDR2 are SSHAT and FNYEAQ (reference sequence). This CDR3 spans 15 amino acids. The CDR3: CASSPGVGRNNEQFF. Written as DNA, the CDR3 is TGTGCTAGCAGCCCCGGGGTAGGGAGGAACAATGAGCAGTTCTTC. The full variable domain, rest sourced from reference TRBV7-7 and TRBJ2-1, is GAGVSQSPRYKVTKRGQDVTLRCDPISSHATLYWYQQALGQGPEFLTYFNYEAQPDKSGLPSDRFSAERPEGSISTLTIQRTEQRDSAMYRCASSPGVGRNNEQFFGPGTRLTVL.

About this clone itself: The same CDR3 also results from other DNA sequences found in this sample. The rearrangement links TRBV9 to TRBJ2-1; D is ambiguous. V was shortened by 0 bases and J by 3 bases, with 7 bases between the two germline ends. The CDR3 consists of 14 residues. Germline CDR1 and CDR2: SGDLS and YYNGEE. DNA of the CDR3: TGTGCCAGCAGCGTAGAGGGCAGCTACAATGAGCAGTTCTTC. Translation: CASSVEGSYNEQFF. Drawing the rest from reference TRBV9 and TRBJ2-1, the complete variable domain is DSGVTQTPKHLITATGQRVTLRCSPRSGDLSVYWYQQSLDQGLQFLIQYYNGEERAKGNILERFSAQQFPDLHSELNLSSLELGDSALYFCASSVEGSYNEQFFGPGTRLTVL.

This chain connects TRBV29-1 to TRBJ2-3; 7 bases line up with TRBD2. CDR1 and CDR2 (germline): SQVTM, ANQGSEA. CDR3 length equals 13 residues. Trimming cost V 6 bases and J 1 base; bases outside gene matches: 4. The CDR3 is CSVAGTGTDTQYF. The CDR3 bases are TGCAGCGTAGCGGGAACGGGCACAGATACGCAGTATTTT.

The chain combines TRBV4-3 with TRBJ2-1; 8 bases line up with TRBD2. The CDR3 is 15 residues long. With V trimmed by 3 bases and J by 6 bases, 7 bases remained unmatched. Germline V gene data show CDR1 as LGHNA and CDR2 as YSLEER. The DNA of the CDR3 is TGCGCCAGCAGCCAGAGCGGGAGCGTACCCAATGAGCAGTTCTTC. Translated, it gives CASSQSGSVPNEQFF.

This clone was detected a few times. The CDR3 is CSLRGGSRSYNEQFF. The CDR3 region has the DNA TGCAGCCTGAGAGGCGGGAGTCGGTCCTACAATGAGCAGTTCTTC. V and J are TRBV29-1 and TRBJ2-1; 7 bases map to TRBD2. The junction had 11 bases not matched to a gene; V was cut back by 8 bases and J by 1 base. This CDR3 has 15 residues. The V gene's germline CDR1 is SQVTM and CDR2 ANQGSEA.

The chain joins TRBV5-5 to TRBJ2-5; 9 bases match TRBD1. The V gene's germline CDR1 is SGHKS and CDR2 YYEKEE (reference sequence). V lost 4 bases and J lost 5; bases outside the gene matches: 9. CDR3 size: 15 residues. The CDR3, as DNA: TGTGCCAGCAGCGGAACGGACAGGGGCCCCGAGACCCAGTACTTC. This codes for CASSGTDRGPETQYF.

This chain connects TRBV6-5 to TRBJ2-4; D call uncertain. This CDR3 spans 15 amino acids. The V and J ends lost 5 bases and 7 bases respectively, with 18 bases between them. Germline assignment: CDR1 MNHEY and CDR2 SVGAGI. CDR3 nucleotide sequence: TGTGCCAGCAGTCAACGCCGGGTCCTAGGCAACATTCAGTACTTC. Encoded protein: CASSQRRVLGNIQYF.

This chain joins TRBV5-1 and TRBJ2-7; D unclear. The V end lost 4 bases, the J end lost 3 bases, and 5 bases lay between the germline ends. Germline CDR1 SGHRS, CDR2 YFSETQ. The CDR3 loop spans 11 amino acids. CDR3 residues: CASSIYYEQYF. In DNA, the CDR3 is TGCGCCAGCAGCATCTACTACGAGCAGTACTTC.

In this sample, this clone turned up once. V is TRBV6-1 and J is TRBJ1-1; D remains unclear. CDR1 MNHNS and CDR2 SASEGT come from the germline V gene. The length of the CDR3 is 16 residues. Trimming left V 2 bases short and J 0 bases short, with 13 bases between. The CDR3 nucleotides are TGTGCCAGCAGTGAACTGACACCCTACGTGAACACTGAAGCTTTCTTT. It is translated as CASSELTPYVNTEAFF.

The rearrangement links TRBV7-9 to TRBJ2-1; D gene uncertain. V lost 2 bases to trimming and J lost 9 bases, with 17 bases between them. The germline V gene encodes CDR1 SEHNR and CDR2 FQNEAQ (reference sequence). This CDR3 is 15 amino acids long. CDR3 coding DNA: TGTGCCAGCAGCTTACCTAAAGGGAACGTGGGTGAGCAGTTCTTC. It specifies CASSLPKGNVGEQFF.

The chain recombines TRBV7-3 with TRBJ1-2, with D perhaps TRBD1 (6 bases). Germline CDR1 reads SGHTA; CDR2 reads FQGTGA. This CDR3 spans 14 amino acids. Trimming cost V 3 bases and J 8 bases, with 16 bases left between them. The chain's CDR3 is CASSFPGQQLGYTF. The CDR3 coding sequence is TGTGCCAGCAGCTTCCCCGGACAGCAGCTCGGCTACACCTTC.

The genes are TRBV18 and TRBJ1-5; D unclear. The CDR3 runs to 16 residues. V was cut by 1 base and J by 0 bases, with 10 bases left in between. From germline, CDR1 is KGHSH and CDR2 LQKENI. CDR3 loop: CASSPRQSSSNQPQHF. The CDR3 DNA is TGTGCCAGCTCACCACGGCAGTCGAGTAGCAATCAGCCCCAGCATTTT. The whole variable domain, remainder taken from reference TRBV18 and TRBJ1-5, is NAGVMQNPRHLVRRRGQEARLRCSPMKGHSHVYWYRQLPEEGLKFMVYLQKENIIDESGMPKERFSAEFPKEGPSILRIQQVVRGDSAAYFCASSPRQSSSNQPQHFGDGTRLSIL.

As concerns this clone: Additional DNA sequences in this sample encode the identical CDR3. As DNA, the CDR3 is TGTGCCAGCAGCCAGACTAGCGGGTCCTCCTACGAGCAGTACTTC. Protein sequence: CASSQTSGSSYEQYF. The chain links TRBV6-1 to TRBJ2-7; 10 bases match TRBD2. J was trimmed by 0 bases and V by 6 bases; bases with no gene match: 5. The germline V gene has CDR1 MNHNS and CDR2 SASEGT. The CDR3 runs to 15 residues.

This sequence joins TRBV6-5 and TRBJ2-1, with 9 positions matching TRBD2. This CDR3 contains 15 residues. Germline V gene data show CDR1 as MNHEY and CDR2 as SVGAGI. V dropped 3 bases and J dropped 5; count of bases not matched to a gene: 5. CDR3 sequence: CASSYSWTSDNEQFF. The CDR3 DNA follows: TGTGCCAGCAGTTATTCCTGGACTAGCGACAATGAGCAGTTCTTC.

This clone occurred once. This CDR3 reads CASSPLPTSYEQYF. CDR3 DNA sequence: TGTGCCAGCTCACCACTTCCGACAAGCTACGAGCAGTACTTC. The rearrangement links TRBV18 to TRBJ2-7; D is undetermined. CDR1 and CDR2 (germline): KGHSH, LQKENI. V lost 1 base and J 3 bases, leaving 10 bases between the germline ends. The CDR3 is 14 amino acids.